These 30 T cell receptor beta chains were sequenced from one sample in a study of blood T cell repertoires in COVID-19. Libraries were prepared by immunoSEQ multiplex PCR; TCRdb keeps only in-frame clonotypes and omits some of them. Among approximately 350,000 clones listed, around four fifths were seen once. Material: peripheral blood. The receptor set was obtained from a man between 25 and 39 years old with active or convalescent COVID-19.

The rearrangement joins TRBV28 to TRBJ2-1, with 10 nucleotides matching TRBD2. The germline gives CDR1 MDHEN, CDR2 SYDVKM. The J segment lost 0 bases and the V segment lost 5 bases, leaving 1 base of the junction unmatched. CDR3 length: 15 residues. The CDR3 loop is CASSPSGSSYNEQFF. CDR3 DNA sequence: TGTGCCAGCAGTCCTAGCGGGAGCTCCTACAATGAGCAGTTCTTC.

The CDR3 bases are TGTGCCAGTAGCCCGCAGGGGCGGATGAACACTGAAGCTTTCTTT. Its protein is CASSPQGRMNTEAFF. The rearrangement uses TRBV19 and TRBJ1-1; TRBD1 is a possible D gene (6 bases). CDR1 is LNHDA, CDR2 SQIVND, per germline (reference sequence). This CDR3 is built from 15 residues. V gave up 6 bases and J gave up 0 bases, with 14 bases separating them.

About this clone: Distinct nucleotide sequences in the sample also encode this CDR3. V usage is TRBV7-3 and J usage is TRBJ2-3; D gene uncertain. V dropped 4 bases and J dropped 5 bases, with 7 bases sitting between them. CDR3 length: 12 amino acids. Germline V gives CDR1 SGHTA, CDR2 FQGTGA. This CDR3 is CASSSTGDTQYF. DNA of the CDR3: TGTGCCAGCAGCTCGACTGGAGATACGCAGTATTTT.

The V gene is TRBV9, the J gene TRBJ2-2; TRBD1 matches at 7 bases. The J call is doubtful: the DNA matches TRBJ1-3 better. Germline V lookup: CDR1 SGDLS, CDR2 YYNGEE. The CDR3 contains 16 residues. The DNA for the CDR3 is TGTGCCAGCAGCGTAGCTAGCCAGGGGGCTGGAAACACCATATATTTT. Its translation: CASSVASQGAGNTIYF.

The genes are TRBV30 and TRBJ1-2; D might be TRBD1 (5 bases). Trimming cost V 3 bases and J 3 bases, with 17 bases left between them. The CDR3 is 15 amino acids. The germline V gene has CDR1 GTSNPN and CDR2 SVGIG (reference sequence). CDR3 loop: CAWRSWGGSHYGYTF. CDR3 nucleotide sequence: TGTGCCTGGAGGTCTTGGGGGGGGTCCCACTATGGCTACACCTTC.

The rearrangement links TRBV19 to TRBJ1-4; 8 bases agree with TRBD1. Germline V gene data show CDR1 as LNHDA and CDR2 as SQIVND (reference sequence). V dropped 6 bases and J dropped 8; count of bases not matched to a gene: 8. The CDR3 covers 14 residues. The CDR3 bases are TGTGCCAGTAGATTCGACAGGGGAGGAGAAAAACTGTTTTTT. It yields the protein CASRFDRGGEKLFF.

This chain links TRBV7-3 with TRBJ2-3; TRBD2 might be the D (6 bases). The germline V and J ends were trimmed by 2 bases and 2 bases, with 14 bases remaining between them. The CDR3 runs to 16 residues. Germline V gene lookup returns CDR1 SGHTA and CDR2 FQGTGA. In DNA form, the CDR3 reads TGTGCCAGCAGCTTAGTGGCTAGCGAGGCCACAGATACGCAGTATTTT. This encodes CASSLVASEATDTQYF.

The chain carries TRBV3-1 (or the pseudogene TRBV3-2) and TRBJ2-2; tentative D call: TRBD1 (5 bases). The germline gives CDR1 LGHDT, CDR2 YNNKEL (reference sequence). Deletions cut 5 bases from V and 10 bases from J, with 14 bases between. The CDR3 loop spans 13 amino acids. The CDR3 DNA follows: TGTGCCAGCAGCTGGGGCCCATCGGCGGAGCTGTTTTTT. Translation gives CASSWGPSAELFF.

This clone turned up a few times. This chain connects TRBV13 to TRBJ1-1; perhaps TRBD1 as D (5 bases). With 2 bases removed from V and 11 bases from J, the gap between germline ends came to 12 bases. This CDR3 contains 12 residues. Germline V gives CDR1 PRHDT, CDR2 FYEKMQ (reference sequence). Here the CDR3 reads CASSLTAGRAFF. The CDR3 DNA reads as TGTGCCAGCAGCTTAACGGCAGGGCGGGCTTTCTTT.

This chain links TRBV7-3 with TRBJ2-1; 10 bases align to TRBD2. With 5 bases clipped from V and 7 bases from J, the junction kept 8 bases outside the gene matches. CDR1 SGHTA and CDR2 FQGTGA come from the germline V gene. CDR3 length: 15 amino acids. The CDR3 nucleotides are TGTGCCAGCAGCACTGCTAGCGGGAGTAGGAATGAGCAGTTCTTC. Translating it yields CASSTASGSRNEQFF. Using reference TRBV7-3 and TRBJ2-1 for the parts outside the CDR3, the full variable domain is GAGVSQTPSNKVTEKGKYVELRCDPISGHTALYWYRQSLGQGPEFLIYFQGTGAADDSGLPNDRFFAVRPEGSVSTLKIQRTERGDSAVYLCASSTASGSRNEQFFGPGTRLTVL.

The V gene is TRBV2, the J gene TRBJ2-7, with TRBD1 matching 10 bases. This CDR3 spans 15 amino acids. V lost 6 bases, J lost 4 bases, and 9 bases stayed unmatched. Germline assignment: CDR1 SNHLY and CDR2 FYNNEI. The CDR3 sequence: CASSQDRGSRYEQYF. The CDR3 coding sequence is TGTGCCAGCAGCCAGGACAGGGGGTCGAGGTACGAGCAGTACTTC.

This chain links TRBV9 with TRBJ1-1, with a tentative D call TRBD1 (5 bases). V was cut by 3 bases and J by 5 bases, with 17 bases left in between. This CDR3 is built from 15 residues. The germline V gene encodes CDR1 SGDLS and CDR2 YYNGEE. For the CDR3, the DNA is TGTGCCAGCAGCGCCCCTGGGGGGGGAGGAACTGAAGCTTTCTTT. Amino acid sequence: CASSAPGGGGTEAFF.

The rearrangement joins TRBV12-3 or TRBV12-4 to TRBJ1-2; D might be TRBD1 (6 bases). The CDR3 covers 13 residues. Trimming took off 6 bases at V and 8 bases at J, with 16 bases between the two ends. The chain's CDR3 is CASSTSRGTGYTF. The CDR3 DNA reads TGTGCCAGCAGCACCTCTCGAGGGACAGGCTACACCTTC.

This clone was counted once. The chain couples TRBV9 to TRBJ2-7; 13 nucleotides match TRBD2. J lost 5 bases, V lost 3 bases, and 5 bases had no gene match. The V gene's germline CDR1 is SGDLS and CDR2 YYNGEE. CDR3 length: 15 amino acids. The CDR3, as DNA: TGTGCCAGCAGCGCCTCCGGGACTAGCGGGGACGAGCAGTACTTC. Translating gives CASSASGTSGDEQYF.

This clone has only a few counts. The chain is built from TRBV7-9 and TRBJ2-2, with a weak D call TRBD1 (5 bases). Germline V CDR1 and CDR2: SEHNR, FQNEAQ (reference sequence). CDR3 length: 15 amino acids. Trimming cost V 5 bases and J 1 base, with 11 bases left between them. This chain's CDR3 is CASSNRTRNTGELFF. Written as DNA, the CDR3 is TGTGCCAGCAGCAATCGGACAAGGAACACCGGGGAGCTGTTTTTT.

The rearrangement links TRBV7-3 to TRBJ2-7; 9 bases line up with TRBD1. Germline V gene data show CDR1 as SGHTA and CDR2 as FQGTGA. CDR3 length: 15 amino acids. The junction had 7 bases not matched to a gene; V was cut back by 5 bases and J by 2 bases. CDR3 amino acids: CASSPQQGAPYEQYF. The CDR3 nucleotides read TGTGCCAGCAGCCCACAACAGGGGGCACCCTACGAGCAGTACTTC.

The count of this clone is one. The chain recombines TRBV9 with TRBJ2-7; D perhaps matches TRBD1 (5 bases). The CDR3 length is 16 residues. Germline CDR1 is SGDLS and CDR2 is YYNGEE. V was pared by 4 bases and J by 1 base, with 18 bases between. CDR3 bases: TGTGCCAGCAGCCACGAGTCAGGGTTCCCATCCTACGAGCAGTACTTC. Translated, it gives CASSHESGFPSYEQYF.

In its sample, this clone was seen a few times. The V gene is TRBV6-5, the J gene TRBJ2-2; 7 nucleotides align to TRBD1. This CDR3 has 16 amino acids. Per germline, CDR1 MNHEY and CDR2 SVGAGI. V shed 0 bases, J shed 1 base, and the junction held 2 bases outside the gene matches. CDR3 in DNA: TGTGCCAGCAGTTACTCGACAGGGAGGAACACCGGGGAGCTGTTTTTT. Residues: CASSYSTGRNTGELFF.

The genes are TRBV4-3 and TRBJ1-5; no firm D call. The CDR3 has 13 residues. Deletions cut 0 bases from V and 5 bases from J, with 5 bases between. Per germline, CDR1 LGHNA and CDR2 YSLEER. CDR3 residues: CASSQEGDQPQHF. In DNA, the CDR3 is TGCGCCAGCAGCCAAGAGGGAGATCAGCCCCAGCATTTT.

V gene TRBV18 combines with J gene TRBJ1-2; 8 nucleotides align to TRBD1. The V gene's germline CDR1 is KGHSH and CDR2 LQKENI. The CDR3 has 14 amino acids. Trimming at V came to 2 bases and at J to 3 bases, leaving 2 bases not matched to a gene. The CDR3 here is CASSPRQGHYGYTF. The CDR3 nucleotides read TGTGCCAGCTCACCAAGACAGGGGCACTATGGCTACACCTTC.

The chain has TRBV27 and TRBJ2-1, with TRBD2 matching over 10 bases. V was pared by 7 bases and J by 4 bases, with 7 bases of the junction left unmatched. The CDR3 spans 15 residues. The V gene's germline CDR1 is MNHEY and CDR2 SMNVEV (reference sequence). Here the CDR3 DNA reads TGTGCCAGCAAGGGAGCGGGGGGGCCTTACAATGAGCAGTTCTTC. Its translation: CASKGAGGPYNEQFF.

The chain carries TRBV6-5 and TRBJ1-2; TRBD1 might be the D (5 bases). Germline-derived CDR1 and CDR2 are MNHEY and SVGAGI. CDR3 length: 14 amino acids. V lost 6 bases and J 3 bases, leaving 14 bases between the germline ends. The CDR3 protein is CASSPNGGDYGYTF. The CDR3 DNA reads TGTGCCAGCAGCCCCAACGGAGGGGACTATGGCTACACCTTC.

This rearrangement joins TRBV28 to TRBJ1-5; D is uncertain. V dropped 3 bases and J dropped 5 bases, with 11 bases sitting between them. The germline V gene has CDR1 MDHEN and CDR2 SYDVKM. The CDR3 consists of 14 residues. CDR3 loop: CASSFESDHQPQHF. The CDR3 region has the DNA TGTGCCAGCAGTTTTGAAAGCGACCATCAGCCCCAGCATTTT.

A few counts support this clone. CDR3 residues: CASSLLAENYNEQFF. The CDR3 DNA sequence: TGTGCCAGCAGCCTTTTAGCGGAGAACTACAATGAGCAGTTCTTC. This chain links TRBV4-2 with TRBJ2-1, with a possible D match to TRBD2 (6 bases). This CDR3 has 15 residues. CDR1 is LGHNA, CDR2 YNFKEQ, per germline. V gave up 4 bases and J gave up 3 bases, with 13 bases separating them.

This clone was detected only once. The chain couples TRBV10-3 to TRBJ2-3; 8 bases agree with TRBD1. Germline-derived CDR1 and CDR2 are ENHRY and SYGVKD. J lost 7 bases, V lost 2 bases, and 8 bases had no gene match. The CDR3 is 15 residues long. CDR3 amino acids: CAISEPSNRGYTQYF. CDR3 DNA: TGTGCCATCAGTGAGCCATCGAACAGGGGGTATACGCAGTATTTT.

This chain joins TRBV2 and TRBJ2-5; 14 nucleotides align to TRBD2. V lost 4 bases to trimming and J lost 5 bases; unmatched junction nucleotides: 6. Germline loops: CDR1 SNHLY, CDR2 FYNNEI. The length of the CDR3 is 16 residues. In DNA, the CDR3 is TGTGCCAGCAGTGGACTAGCGGGGGGGAAGGAGGAGACCCAGTACTTC. The encoded protein is CASSGLAGGKEETQYF.

The chain carries TRBV30 and TRBJ2-2; 7 bases align to TRBD1. The V and J ends lost 3 bases and 1 base, in that order; junction bases with no gene match: 2. Germline V gene lookup returns CDR1 GTSNPN and CDR2 SVGIG (reference sequence). CDR3 length: 14 amino acids. The CDR3 spells CAWRGDRNTGELFF. The CDR3 coding sequence is TGTGCCTGGAGGGGGGACAGGAACACCGGGGAGCTGTTTTTT.

This chain joins TRBV7-2 and TRBJ2-1, with 7 bases matching TRBD2. CDR1 and CDR2 from the germline V gene are SGHTA and FQGNSA. V was clipped by 1 base and J by 3 bases; unmatched bases: 9. The CDR3 consists of 17 residues. Written as DNA, the CDR3 is TGTGCCAGCAGCTTAGGACCCCCGCGGGGGAGCTACAATGAGCAGTTCTTC. It is translated as CASSLGPPRGSYNEQFF.

The rearrangement uses TRBV12-3 or TRBV12-4 and TRBJ2-5; D not certain. Between the trimmed V and J ends, which lost 1 base and 2 bases, there was a span of 5 bases. This CDR3 spans 13 amino acids. CDR3 protein: CASSLGVQETQYF. In DNA, the CDR3 is TGTGCCAGCAGTTTAGGAGTGCAAGAGACCCAGTACTTC.

The rearrangement links TRBV5-1 to TRBJ2-7; D is possibly TRBD2 (5 bases). V gave up 5 bases and J gave up 1 base, with 19 bases separating them. Looked up from germline, CDR1 is SGHRS and CDR2 is YFSETQ. This CDR3 comprises 16 residues. The CDR3 loop is CASSHGRRLTSYEQYF. CDR3 nucleotides: TGCGCCAGCAGTCATGGTCGGAGGCTCACATCCTACGAGCAGTACTTC. The entire variable domain, with the rest obtained from reference TRBV5-1 and TRBJ2-7, is as follows: KAGVTQTPRYLIKTRGQQVTLSCSPISGHRSVSWYQQTPGQGLQFLFEYFSETQRNKGNFPGRFSGRQFSNSRSEMNVSTLELGDSALYLCASSHGRRLTSYEQYFGPGTRLTVT.